The 26 T cell receptor beta chains below all came from one sample that was sequenced in a study of blood T cell repertoires in COVID-19. TCRdb keeps only in-frame clones here, not all; method: immunoSEQ multiplex PCR. The sample carries some 60,000 clones, around 79% recorded once. What was sequenced was peripheral blood. These receptors all stem from a human donor in a cohort sampled during active COVID-19.

This chain joins TRBV30 and TRBJ1-1; TRBD1 matches at 12 bases. This CDR3 is built from 13 residues. The germline gives CDR1 GTSNPN, CDR2 SVGIG (reference sequence). Trimming took 5 bases from V and 10 from J; bases not matched to a gene: 8. The CDR3 sequence is CAWDQGQGAGAFF. The CDR3 nucleotides are TGTGCCTGGGACCAGGGACAGGGGGCAGGAGCTTTCTTT. The full variable domain, with the rest looked up from reference TRBV30 and TRBJ1-1, is SQTIHQWPATLVQPVGSPLSLECTVEGTSNPNLYWYRQAAGRGLQLLFYSVGIGQISSEVPQNLSASRPQDRQFILSSKKLLLSDSGFYLCAWDQGQGAGAFFGQGTRLTVV.

The chain joins TRBV28 to TRBJ1-1; D call uncertain. This CDR3 is built from 14 residues. The germline CDR1 and CDR2 sequences are MDHEN and SYDVKM. The V gene lost 2 bases and the J gene lost 0 bases, with 7 bases spanning the gap. CDR3 protein: CASSLSQLNTEAFF. In DNA form, the CDR3 reads TGTGCCAGCAGTTTAAGTCAGTTGAACACTGAAGCTTTCTTT.

V gene TRBV12-3 or TRBV12-4 combines with J gene TRBJ1-2; D call uncertain. The germline V and J ends were trimmed by 6 bases and 4 bases, with 12 bases remaining between them. The CDR3 is 13 amino acids. For the CDR3, the DNA is TGTGCCAGCAGCACCGGTTCTATCTATGGCTACACCTTC. Protein: CASSTGSIYGYTF.

This chain uses TRBV5-4 with TRBJ2-2, with D possibly being TRBD1 (5 bases). This CDR3 comprises 16 residues. Trimming cost V 4 bases and J 5 bases, with 18 bases left between them. Germline-derived CDR1 and CDR2 are SGHNT and YYREEE (reference sequence). The CDR3 is CASSPVWQGRTGELFF. As DNA, the CDR3 is TGTGCCAGCAGCCCCGTTTGGCAGGGCCGTACCGGGGAGCTGTTTTTT.

The V call is TRBV2, the J call TRBJ1-6, with 11 bases fitting TRBD1. CDR1 and CDR2 (germline): SNHLY, FYNNEI. V shed 5 bases, J shed 7 bases, and the junction held 4 bases outside the gene matches. The CDR3 extends over 15 amino acids. DNA for the CDR3: TGTGCCAGCAGTAGGGACAGGGGGGGGAATTCACCCCTCCACTTT. Its translation is CASSRDRGGNSPLHF.

The chain couples TRBV27 to TRBJ2-1; TRBD2 matches 7 bases. V gave up 5 bases and J gave up 8 bases; unmatched junction bases: 18. The CDR3 totals 17 residues. Germline lookup yields CDR1 MNHEY and CDR2 SMNVEV (reference sequence). The CDR3 sequence: CASSPRFEGGPIYEQFF. Here the CDR3 DNA reads TGTGCCAGCAGTCCGCGATTCGAGGGAGGGCCTATATATGAGCAGTTCTTC.

The rearrangement uses TRBV7-2 and TRBJ2-7; weak D call: TRBD1 (6 bases). The CDR3 consists of 15 residues. Trimming took 5 bases from V and 0 from J, leaving 14 bases between them. Germline values: CDR1 SGHTA, CDR2 FQGNSA. In nucleotides, the CDR3 is TGTGCCAGCAGCCGCAGGGGCGGTATCTCCTACGAGCAGTACTTC. This gives the protein CASSRRGGISYEQYF.

This clone was observed a few times. This chain connects TRBV6-5 to TRBJ2-7; 7 bases are shared with TRBD2. V lost 5 bases, J lost 1 base, and 5 bases stayed unmatched. The CDR3 contains 14 residues. CDR1 is MNHEY, CDR2 SVGAGI, per germline. The CDR3 nucleotides are TGTGCCAGCAGTAGGGAGGGCGGGTCCTACGAGCAGTACTTC. Amino acids: CASSREGGSYEQYF.

The chain couples TRBV7-9 to TRBJ2-1, with 9 bases lining up with TRBD2. V gave up 2 bases and J gave up 0 bases; unmatched junction bases: 8. The germline V gene encodes CDR1 SEHNR and CDR2 FQNEAQ (reference sequence). The CDR3 loop spans 18 amino acids. CDR3 region: CASSLIVSGGSSYNEQFF. The CDR3, as DNA: TGTGCCAGCAGCTTAATAGTTAGCGGGGGTAGCTCCTACAATGAGCAGTTCTTC.

The CDR3 protein is CSSWTSGSTDTQYF. The DNA for the CDR3 is TGCAGCTCTTGGACTAGCGGAAGCACAGATACGCAGTATTTT. V gene TRBV29-1 combines with J gene TRBJ2-3; 10 bases match TRBD2. CDR3 size: 14 residues. Germline values: CDR1 SQVTM, CDR2 ANQGSEA. The V and J ends lost 8 bases and 0 bases, in that order; junction bases with no gene match: 5.

The V call is TRBV5-1, the J call TRBJ2-5; a possible D gene is TRBD2 (5 bases). The CDR3 length is 15 residues. Trimming removed 4 bases from V and 2 bases from J, with 15 bases in between. From germline, CDR1 is SGHRS and CDR2 YFSETQ. DNA for the CDR3: TGCGCCAGCAGCGCCGCGAGGGCTGTACAAGAGACCCAGTACTTC. Its protein is CASSAARAVQETQYF.

The chain is built from TRBV10-3 and TRBJ1-4, with D hard to call. CDR1 ENHRY and CDR2 SYGVKD come from the germline V gene. Trimming left V 10 bases short and J 5 bases short, with 14 bases between. The CDR3 runs 13 residues. CDR3 DNA: TGTGCCACCAACCGGGAGATAAATGAAAAACTGTTTTTT. As protein: CATNREINEKLFF.

The count of this clone is one. The V call is TRBV19, the J call TRBJ2-2; 8 bases are a match to TRBD2. Germline lookup yields CDR1 LNHDA and CDR2 SQIVND (reference sequence). The CDR3 has 16 residues. V lost 9 bases to trimming and J lost 0 bases; unmatched junction nucleotides: 9. CDR3 protein: CASHRTGGANTGELFF. In nucleotides, the CDR3 is TGTGCCAGCCACCGGACGGGAGGGGCGAACACCGGGGAGCTGTTTTTT.

This clone has only a few counts. The chain employs TRBV5-4 and TRBJ1-4; a weak D match, TRBD1 (5 bases). This CDR3 contains 16 residues. The germline gives CDR1 SGHNT, CDR2 YYREEE (reference sequence). Trimming took 2 bases from V and 8 from J, leaving 19 bases between them. The CDR3 sequence: CASSLGVANQAEKLFF. In nucleotides, the CDR3 is TGTGCCAGCAGCTTAGGGGTTGCCAATCAGGCCGAAAAACTGTTTTTT.

The V and J genes are TRBV6-5 and TRBJ1-6, with D possibly TRBD1 on 6 matching bases. Germline V gene data show CDR1 as MNHEY and CDR2 as SVGAGI. There are 14 residues in the CDR3. Trimming took 6 bases from V and 8 from J, leaving 14 bases between them. For the CDR3, the DNA is TGTGCCAGCAGGAACACAGGGCGGGATTCACCCCTCCACTTT. It specifies CASRNTGRDSPLHF.

This sequence joins TRBV5-4 and TRBJ2-5, with 12 bases lining up with TRBD2. J lost 5 bases, V lost 0 bases, and 2 bases had no gene match. The CDR3 totals 15 residues. Germline CDR1 SGHNT, CDR2 YYREEE (reference sequence). The CDR3 protein is CASSLGTSGVETQYF. The CDR3 nucleotides read TGTGCCAGCAGCTTGGGGACTAGCGGGGTTGAGACCCAGTACTTC.

This chain uses TRBV9 with TRBJ1-2; 12 bases are shared with TRBD1. Germline assignment: CDR1 SGDLS and CDR2 YYNGEE. CDR3 length: 16 residues. V lost 0 bases to trimming and J lost 3 bases; unmatched junction nucleotides: 3. This CDR3 is CASSVGGTGGDYGYTF. Written as DNA, the CDR3 is TGTGCCAGCAGCGTAGGGGGGACAGGGGGCGACTATGGCTACACCTTC.

The CDR3 region is CASSDSGQGAGVEKLFF. CDR3 sequence (DNA): TGCGCCAGCAGCGATTCGGGACAGGGGGCTGGGGTCGAAAAACTGTTTTTT. The genes are TRBV5-1 and TRBJ1-4; 12 bases are shared with TRBD1. Trimming at V came to 4 bases and at J to 8 bases, leaving 12 bases not matched to a gene. CDR3 length: 17 amino acids. Germline V gene lookup returns CDR1 SGHRS and CDR2 YFSETQ.

The rearrangement uses TRBV6-4 and TRBJ1-1; TRBD1 matches at 7 bases. V trimming: 6 bases; J trimming: 2 bases; junction bases outside the gene matches: 6. This CDR3 has 14 residues. From germline, CDR1 is MRHNA and CDR2 SNTAGT. The CDR3 bases are TGTGCCAGCAGAGCCGGGACAGCAAACACTGAAGCTTTCTTT. This encodes CASRAGTANTEAFF.

The V gene is TRBV15, the J gene TRBJ2-1; a weak D match, TRBD1 (6 bases). The CDR3 sequence is 15 residues long. Trimming stripped 3 bases from V and 9 bases from J, with 18 bases between. From germline, CDR1 is LNHNV and CDR2 YYDKDF (reference sequence). CDR3 protein: CATSSRQAAMGEQFF. CDR3 in DNA: TGTGCCACCAGCAGCAGACAGGCCGCTATGGGTGAGCAGTTCTTC.

The chain couples TRBV10-3 to TRBJ1-1; 9 nucleotides agree with TRBD1. From germline, CDR1 is ENHRY and CDR2 SYGVKD. CDR3 size: 15 residues. With V trimmed by 3 bases and J by 1 base, 3 bases remained unmatched. CDR3 residues: CAISDTTGGNTEAFF. The CDR3 DNA sequence: TGTGCCATCAGTGACACGACAGGGGGGAACACTGAAGCTTTCTTT.

This clone was detected once. The V and J genes are TRBV29-1 and TRBJ2-7; D might be TRBD2 (6 bases). Germline-derived CDR1 and CDR2 are SQVTM and ANQGSEA. Deletions cut 5 bases from V and 2 bases from J, with 10 bases between. The CDR3 totals 12 residues. The CDR3 DNA is TGCAGCGTTCTTGGGGGGACCTACGAGCAGTACTTC. The encoded protein is CSVLGGTYEQYF.

CDR3 residues: CASSRTGRTQYF. DNA of the CDR3: TGTGCCAGCAGCCGGACAGGCCGGACTCAGTACTTC. The chain links TRBV11-2 to TRBJ2-7; TRBD1 agrees at 7 bases. The germline CDR1 and CDR2 sequences are SGHAT and FQNNGV. With 5 bases clipped from V and 10 bases from J, the junction kept 8 bases outside the gene matches. The CDR3 contains 12 residues. The variable domain in full, completed from reference TRBV11-2 and TRBJ2-7, reads EAGVAQSPRYKIIEKRQSVAFWCNPISGHATLYWYQQILGQGPKLLIQFQNNGVVDDSQLPKDRFSAERLKGVDSTLKIQPAKLEDSAVYLCASSRTGRTQYFGPGTRLTVT.

The chain employs TRBV30 and TRBJ2-1, with D maybe TRBD1 (5 bases). Trimming pared 1 base from V and 2 bases from J, leaving 12 bases between. Germline V gene data show CDR1 as GTSNPN and CDR2 as SVGIG (reference sequence). The CDR3 loop spans 15 amino acids. The CDR3 here is CAWSGGARPYNEQFF. CDR3 sequence (DNA): TGTGCCTGGAGTGGTGGGGCGCGCCCCTACAATGAGCAGTTCTTC.

This chain uses TRBV15 with TRBJ1-1, with TRBD1 identical over 7 bases. Per the germline V gene, CDR1 is LNHNV and CDR2 is YYDKDF (reference sequence). V trimming: 0 bases; J trimming: 5 bases; junction bases outside the gene matches: 6. The CDR3 is 15 residues long. CDR3 bases: TGTGCCACCAGCAGAGACCGGAAGGGGGCGACTGAAGCTTTCTTT. As protein: CATSRDRKGATEAFF.

The V gene is TRBV5-1, the J gene TRBJ2-1; TRBD2 aligns across 15 bases. This CDR3 contains 19 residues. Germline-derived CDR1 and CDR2 are SGHRS and YFSETQ. J gave up 4 bases and V 4 bases, and 12 bases lay outside the gene matches. CDR3 amino acids: CASSPGLAGGGLFYNEQFF. CDR3 DNA sequence: TGCGCCAGCAGCCCGGGACTAGCGGGGGGTGGGCTGTTTTACAATGAGCAGTTCTTC.